Many counts were recorded for the clone carrying this T cell receptor (beta chain). Its target is unknown. Regions amplified from RNA transcripts were the TCR beta CDR3 regions. The TCR CDR3 was amplified in a first-round RT-PCR using the HTBI primer set. TCRdb independently ran MiXCR on the multiplex PCR reads; one entry per CDR3 protein. Of about 210,000 distinct CDR3 sequences listed, about 15% are singletons. This CDR3 region has 11 residues. V lost 9 bases, J lost 3 bases, and 8 bases lay in between. Germline CDR1 SNHLY, CDR2 FYNNEI. This sample stems from a study of T cells in Graves' hyperthyroidism and ophthalmopathy. General observations from the study: Ophthalmopathy was distinguished from stable hyperthyroidism by 13 V-J signatures.

The sequence derives from a man in his fifties with Graves' hyperthyroidism. The gene calls are TRBV2 and TRBJ2-5; no reliable D call. Sequencing was carried out using blood. The CDR3 region has the DNA TGTGCCAGTACTGGCGAAGAGACCCAGTACTTC. This gives the protein CASTGEETQYF.